This T cell receptor (beta chain) comes out of a study of blood T cell repertoires in COVID-19. Study overall: Sites in the United States, Italy and Spain provided acute and convalescent COVID-19 samples. Sources were T cells, B-cell-depleted T cells, or PBMCs; the material itself was cDNA or gDNA.

V lost 3 bases to trimming and J lost 5 bases; unmatched junction nucleotides: 6. CDR1 and CDR2 (germline): DFQATT, SNEGSKA (reference sequence). The CDR3 runs 13 residues. Under the authors' procedure: Amplifying reference gene primers gave estimates of nucleated cell counts. Produced via immunoSEQ multiplex PCR; TCRdb's table is partial and in-frame only. For V, J and clone size, that table is used; D and trimming come from the DNA. The data hold about 490,000 clones, with 80% to 90% observed a single time. The receptor's source is a human donor in a cohort sampled during active COVID-19. The source material was peripheral blood. This chain connects TRBV20-1 to TRBJ1-2, with 7 bases matching TRBD1. The CDR3 region is CSASWDRSYGYTF. The CDR3 nucleotides read TGCAGTGCTAGTTGGGACAGATCTTATGGCTACACCTTC.